This T cell receptor (beta chain) was documented in a study of blood T cell repertoires in COVID-19. Background on the study: Acute and convalescent COVID-19 samples came from the United States, Italy and Spain.

This table comes from immunoSEQ multiplex PCR, and its TCRdb copy is limited to in-frame clones, with some not included. The top ten hold 9.5% to 15% of the sample, which has roughly 20,000 clones, over 70% seen once. Per the germline V gene, CDR1 is SGHTA and CDR2 is FQGNSA. This CDR3 is 15 amino acids long. Trimming removed 5 bases from V and 2 bases from J, with 15 bases in between. The chain couples TRBV7-2 to TRBJ2-5; D is perhaps TRBD2 (5 bases). The sequence came from a man between 60 and 75 years old with active COVID-19. Sequenced sample: peripheral blood. CDR3 region: CASSPEGAPQETQYF. The DNA for the CDR3 is TGTGCCAGCAGCCCCGAGGGTGCCCCACAAGAGACCCAGTACTTC.